This is a list of T cell receptor beta chains from one sample in a study of T-cell reconstitution after alpha-beta-depleted transplantation in children. TCRdb reanalysed the PCR reads using MiXCR and keeps one entry per CDR3 protein. The sample contains fewer than 350,000 distinct CDR3 sequences, around 7.1% of which appear only once. The input for sequencing was peripheral blood, taken 360 days after TCRalphabeta/CD19-depleted stem cell transplant. Receptors were obtained from a female patient between 2 and 10 years old who had a stem cell transplant for Fanconi anemia, so the T cells may come from the graft donor. The CDR3 runs from the conserved cysteine through the conserved F or W. Each record gives: V gene, J gene, CDR3 protein.

TRBV20-1	TRBJ2-1	CSARGARTRAPYNEQFF
TRBV7-2	TRBJ2-3	CASSRSGVDTDTQYF
TRBV20-1	TRBJ1-2	CSARVPRTGGTYGYTF
TRBV7-9	TRBJ2-2	CASSFVLAGELFF
TRBV12-3/TRBV12-4	TRBJ2-7	CASSFRGGAPYEQYF
TRBV28	TRBJ2-1	CASSLGDLQSEQFF
TRBV7-2	TRBJ2-5	CASAGARGRETQYF
TRBV5-6	TRBJ1-6	CASTKDRVNSPLHF
TRBV7-3	TRBJ2-1	CASSSRQEAPSEQFF
TRBV9	TRBJ2-1	CASSARSIAGRAIGEQFF
TRBV10-3	TRBJ2-7	CAISEPVTSGQYEQYF
TRBV10-3	TRBJ2-2	CAISLLAGTANTGELFF
TRBV12-3/TRBV12-4	TRBJ1-3	CASSLIGSFSGNTIYF
TRBV7-8	TRBJ2-7	CASSFPRDRNEYEQYF
TRBV7-7	TRBJ2-1	CASSPVSLAGDYEFF
TRBV2	TRBJ2-1	CASRERRIYEQFF
TRBV20-1	TRBJ1-1	CSAPGTGTTEAFF
TRBV20-1	TRBJ1-5	CSARGGRGQGQPQHF
TRBV7-9	TRBJ1-1	CASSSSTGLNTEAFF
TRBV3-1	TRBJ2-1	CASSQGGISYNEQFF
TRBV3-1	TRBJ2-4	CASSVGTSENIQYF
TRBV7-2	TRBJ1-2	CASSARQNRYGYTF